Below, 7 T cell receptor beta chains from the same sample are listed, as sequenced in a study of CD8 T cells in Susac syndrome. RNA totalling about 0.5 to 1 ug underwent reverse transcription with random hexamers. Using its own MiXCR run on the immunoSEQ multiplex PCR reads, TCRdb lists one record per CDR3 protein. The profile shows roughly 200,000 distinct CDR3 sequences, roughly 96% of them singletons. The sequenced material came from CD8+ T cells from PBMCs. These receptor sequences come from a human donor with multiple sclerosis.

The chain couples TRBV19 to TRBJ1-5; no clear D. V was pared by 8 bases and J by 2 bases, with 13 bases between. The length of the CDR3 is 14 residues. Germline-derived CDR1 and CDR2 are LNHDA and SQIVND (reference sequence). DNA of the CDR3: TGTGCCAGTGAGTTGGGTACAGGCAATCAGCCCCAGCATTTT. The encoded protein is CASELGTGNQPQHF.

The gene calls are TRBV2 and TRBJ2-5, with a possible D match to TRBD2 (5 bases). The length of the CDR3 is 13 residues. Germline-derived CDR1 and CDR2 are SNHLY and FYNNEI. V lost 8 bases, J lost 5 bases, and 15 bases lay in between. CDR3 region: CASRGRAGETQYF. CDR3 nucleotides: TGTGCCAGCCGAGGCCGGGCGGGTGAGACCCAGTACTTC.

This clonotype has more than one count but fewer than ten. The chain links TRBV27 to TRBJ1-1; 7 nucleotides align to TRBD1. V lost 5 bases, J lost 0 bases, and 3 bases stayed unmatched. Looked up from germline, CDR1 is MNHEY and CDR2 is SMNVEV (reference sequence). The CDR3 sequence is 14 residues long. Here the CDR3 DNA reads TGTGCCAGCAGTCCGGACAGGTTGAACACTGAAGCTTTCTTT. This gives the protein CASSPDRLNTEAFF.

The chain uses TRBV12-5 and TRBJ2-4, with D tentatively TRBD2 (5 bases). The CDR3 covers 12 residues. Germline CDR1 is LGHNT and CDR2 is FRNRAP. Trimming cost V 1 base and J 8 bases, with 6 bases left between them. As DNA, the CDR3 is TGTGCTAGTGGTTTGGCCGGGGACATTCAGTACTTC. Protein sequence: CASGLAGDIQYF. Using reference TRBV12-5 and TRBJ2-4 for the parts outside the CDR3, the full variable domain is DARVTQTPRHKVTEMGQEVTMRCQPILGHNTVFWYRQTMMQGLELLAYFRNRAPLDDSGMPKDRFSAEMPDATLATLKIQPSEPRDSAVYFCASGLAGDIQYFGAGTRLSVL.

The CDR3 region is CSVDRGPYEQYF. The CDR3 DNA is TGCAGCGTTGACAGGGGGCCTTACGAGCAGTACTTC. This sequence joins TRBV29-1 and TRBJ2-7, with 8 bases lining up with TRBD1. The CDR3 has 12 residues. Germline CDR1 and CDR2: SQVTM and ANQGSEA. V lost 3 bases to trimming and J lost 4 bases; unmatched junction nucleotides: 2.

V is TRBV7-9 and J is TRBJ1-1; 9 bases agree with TRBD1. CDR1 is SEHNR and CDR2 is FQNEAQ in the germline V gene (reference sequence). The CDR3 runs 14 residues. With V trimmed by 9 bases and J by 2 bases, 7 bases remained unmatched. The CDR3 protein is CASKTGGGNTEAFF. CDR3 in DNA: TGTGCCAGTAAAACAGGGGGCGGAAACACTGAAGCTTTCTTT.

The rearrangement links TRBV3-1 to TRBJ1-5; D perhaps matches TRBD1 (6 bases). Trimming took off 0 bases at V and 5 bases at J, with 11 bases between the two ends. The CDR3 is 15 amino acids. Germline V CDR1 and CDR2: LGHDT, YNNKEL (reference sequence). CDR3 region: CASSQDAGDYQPQHF. Here the CDR3 DNA reads TGTGCCAGCAGCCAAGATGCAGGGGATTATCAGCCCCAGCATTTT.